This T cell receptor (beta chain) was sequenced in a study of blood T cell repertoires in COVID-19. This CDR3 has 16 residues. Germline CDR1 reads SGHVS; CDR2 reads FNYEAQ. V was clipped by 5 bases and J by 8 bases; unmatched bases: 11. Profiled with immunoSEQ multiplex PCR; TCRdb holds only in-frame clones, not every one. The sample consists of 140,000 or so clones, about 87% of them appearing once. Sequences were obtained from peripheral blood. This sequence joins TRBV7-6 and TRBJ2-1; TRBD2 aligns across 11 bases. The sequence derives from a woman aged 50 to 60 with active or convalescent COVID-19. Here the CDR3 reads CASSPALAGGGYEQFF. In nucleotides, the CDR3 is TGTGCCAGCAGCCCAGCCCTAGCGGGAGGTGGCTATGAGCAGTTCTTC.